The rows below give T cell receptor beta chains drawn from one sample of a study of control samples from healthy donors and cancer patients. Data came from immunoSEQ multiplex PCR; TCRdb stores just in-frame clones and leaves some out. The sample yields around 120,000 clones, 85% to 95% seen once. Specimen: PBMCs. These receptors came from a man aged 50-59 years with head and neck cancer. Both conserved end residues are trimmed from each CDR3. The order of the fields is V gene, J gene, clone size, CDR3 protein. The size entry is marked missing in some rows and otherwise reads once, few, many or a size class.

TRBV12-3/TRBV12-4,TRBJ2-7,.,ASSPPGPYEQY
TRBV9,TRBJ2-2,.,ASSVGLAGELF
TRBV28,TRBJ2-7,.,ASSVGGNSYEQY
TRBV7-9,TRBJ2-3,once,ASSLASGRDTQY
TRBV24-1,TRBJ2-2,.,ATRWGYRDHDTGELF
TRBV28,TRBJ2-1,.,ASSLWWGSNSYNEQF
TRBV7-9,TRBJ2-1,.,ASSAGTSGSYNEQF
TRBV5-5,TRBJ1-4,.,ASSSQQGSFDEKLF
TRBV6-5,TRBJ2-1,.,ASSNLRGHNEQF
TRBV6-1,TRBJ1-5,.,ASSEIGQRNQPQH
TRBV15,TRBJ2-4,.,ATSRDGQGRIQY
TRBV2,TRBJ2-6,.,ASRFYGANVLT
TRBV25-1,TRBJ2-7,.,ASSEPRGYEQY
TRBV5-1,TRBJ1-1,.,ASSLIQGTEAF
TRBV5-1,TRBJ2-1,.,ASSSQGTVNEQF
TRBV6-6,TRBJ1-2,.,ASRGTGGYYGYT
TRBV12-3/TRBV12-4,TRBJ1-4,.,ASSLPGVEKLF
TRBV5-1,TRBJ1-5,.,ASSPLGRGDQPQH
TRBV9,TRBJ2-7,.,ASSEGLAGNYEQY
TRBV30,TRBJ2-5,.,AWSFLWGERETQY
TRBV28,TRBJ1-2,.,ASSITGTGGSGYT
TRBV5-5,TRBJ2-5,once,ASSLGGKTQY
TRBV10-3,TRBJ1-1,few,ATLPRTGLGEAF
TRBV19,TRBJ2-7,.,ASSSRPSYEQY
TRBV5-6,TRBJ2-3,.,ASSLVGAAWGGTDTQY
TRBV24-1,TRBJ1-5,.,ATSGSGQGVGPQH
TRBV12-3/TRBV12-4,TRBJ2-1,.,ASSLGRGNEQF
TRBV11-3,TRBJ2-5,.,ASSLFDSSETQY
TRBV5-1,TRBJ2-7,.,ASSLAGLAYEQY
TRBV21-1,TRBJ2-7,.,ASSKVAGGSYEQY
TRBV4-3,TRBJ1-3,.,ASSRKLGSSGNTIY
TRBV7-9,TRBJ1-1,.,ASSTPPRLGTEAF
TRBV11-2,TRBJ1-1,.,ASSLGITEAF
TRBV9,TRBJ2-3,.,ASSVGPITDTQY
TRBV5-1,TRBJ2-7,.,ASSLGGLEPNEQY
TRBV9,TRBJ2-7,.,ASSGRGREQY
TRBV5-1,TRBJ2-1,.,ASSLTINSYNEQF
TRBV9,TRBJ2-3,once,ASGNGYTDTQY
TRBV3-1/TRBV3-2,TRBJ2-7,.,ASSQRLAGPEEQY
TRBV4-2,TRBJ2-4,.,ASSQRTSGGPLAKNIQY
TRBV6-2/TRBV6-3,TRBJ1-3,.,ASSYGAFLSGNTIY
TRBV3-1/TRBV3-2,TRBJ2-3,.,ASRVGLADTQY
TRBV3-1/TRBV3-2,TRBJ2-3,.,ASSPRQTRTDTQY
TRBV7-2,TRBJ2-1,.,ASSFWTEEQF
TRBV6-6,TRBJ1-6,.,ASSPLVGGGRFNSPLH
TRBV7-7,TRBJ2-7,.,ASSSGTSYEQY
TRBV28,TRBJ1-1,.,ASTTGPEAF
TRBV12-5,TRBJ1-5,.,ASGLGTLSNQPQH
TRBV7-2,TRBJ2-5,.,ASSGLAGPRGQETQY
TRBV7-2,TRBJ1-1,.,ASSFVGWNTEAF
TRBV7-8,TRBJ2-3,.,ASSLEPDTDTQY